This TCR beta chain was recovered during a study of beta chain features in type 1 diabetes. The entirety of the isolated RNA underwent reverse transcription, so expressed TCRB transcripts were sequenced. The protocol was immunoSEQ multiplex PCR, while the TCRdb copy is restricted to in-frame clones and leaves out a portion. The sample shows 500,000 to 650,000 clones, approximately 13% of them seen only once. A single heparinised draw of about 120 mL on average was taken per donor. Notes on the study in general: Over-representation of high TCR-expressing cells was a possible consequence of cDNA sequencing. Patients with Type 1 diabetes showed moderately but significantly shorter TCRB CDR3s in all four CD4+ subsets. Comparison showed that naive, central memory and Treg TCRB repertoires appeared more similar among patients than among healthy donors.

To note about this clone: The antigen remains undetermined.

The sample consisted of naive CD4+ T cells from blood. This receptor was obtained from a man younger than 45 with type 1 diabetes.

CDR3 DNA: TGTGCCAGCAGCTTAGAGCTTCAGGGGCCGGATGAAAAACTGTTTTTT. Translating it yields CASSLELQGPDEKLFF. The J gene is TRBJ1-4, the V gene TRBV7-8; D possibly corresponds to TRBD1 (6 bases). V lost 1 base and J lost 6, with 15 bases in between. The V gene's germline CDR1 is SGHVS and CDR2 FQNEAQ. The CDR3 covers 16 residues.